A selection of T cell receptor beta chains follows, all from one sample in a study of blood T cell repertoires in COVID-19. Some clones are missing from TCRdb's copy, which holds only in-frame ones; the method was immunoSEQ multiplex PCR. The table has around 320,000 clones, roughly 90% seen once; the top ten hold roughly 2.9%. The sequencing sample was made of PBMCs or T cells enriched from blood (not recorded which). The source is a woman aged 45 to 65 who had been exposed to COVID-19. CDR3s include the opening cysteine and the closing phenylalanine or tryptophan. D genes are given only for firm matches.

D	V	J	CDR3	DNA
TRBD1	TRBV12-3/TRBV12-4	TRBJ1-2	CASSGQGAHTF	TGTGCCAGCAGTGGACAGGGGGCACACACCTTC
TRBD2	TRBV30	TRBJ2-3	CAWSGASGGTDTQYF	TGTGCCTGGAGTGGGGCTAGCGGTGGCACAGATACGCAGTATTTT
-	TRBV19	TRBJ2-7	CASSKSGQYYEQYF	TGTGCCAGTAGTAAGTCGGGTCAGTACTACGAGCAGTACTTC
TRBD2	TRBV5-8	TRBJ2-7	CASSPVAGGPWYEQYF	TGTGCCAGCAGCCCGGTAGCGGGGGGCCCCTGGTACGAGCAGTACTTC
TRBD1	TRBV5-1	TRBJ1-3	CASSLDSTGRNTIYF	TGCGCCAGCAGCTTGGACTCGACAGGGAGAAACACCATATATTTT
-	TRBV6-5	TRBJ2-3	CASSYSGGFPDTQYF	TGTGCCAGCAGTTACTCGGGGGGATTTCCAGATACGCAGTATTTT
-	TRBV2	TRBJ2-2	CASSASTNTGELFF	TGTGCCAGCAGTGCATCTACGAACACCGGGGAGCTGTTTTTT
TRBD2	TRBV14	TRBJ2-7	CASSQGTSGVYEQYF	TGTGCCAGCAGCCAGGGTACTAGCGGGGTCTACGAGCAGTACTTC
TRBD2	TRBV6-1	TRBJ2-3	CASSGAGAIDTQYF	TGTGCCAGCAGTGGAGCGGGGGCTATAGATACGCAGTATTTT
-	TRBV28	TRBJ1-1	CASSLRQVNTEAFF	TGTGCCAGCAGTCTACGACAGGTCAACACTGAAGCTTTCTTT
TRBD1	TRBV3-1/TRBV3-2	TRBJ1-6	CASSQVWTGESPLHF	TGTGCCAGCAGCCAAGTCTGGACAGGGGAATCACCCCTCCACTTT
TRBD1	TRBV25-1	TRBJ1-3	CASSGTVRGEPIYF	TGTGCCAGCAGCGGGACTGTCAGGGGGGAGCCCATATATTTT
-	TRBV3-1/TRBV3-2	TRBJ2-7	CASSQSPTGSGPTYEQYF	TGTGCCAGCAGCCAAAGCCCTACGGGGTCCGGGCCAACCTACGAGCAGTACTTC
TRBD2	TRBV29-1	TRBJ2-3	CSVEESASGVDTQYF	TGCAGCGTTGAAGAGTCGGCTAGCGGGGTAGATACGCAGTATTTT
TRBD2	TRBV4-1	TRBJ2-1	CASSQTQTSGRANEQFF	TGCGCCAGCAGCCAGACACAGACTAGCGGGCGGGCGAATGAGCAGTTCTTC
-	TRBV2	TRBJ1-1	CASTRLEAFF	TGTGCCAGCACGCGCTTGGAAGCTTTCTTT
-	TRBV29-1	TRBJ2-7	CSVAEDTAYEQYF	TGCAGCGTTGCCGAAGACACAGCCTACGAGCAGTACTTC
TRBD1	TRBV5-1	TRBJ1-2	CASSQDRNLYGYTF	TGCGCCAGCAGCCAGGACAGGAACCTCTATGGCTACACCTTC